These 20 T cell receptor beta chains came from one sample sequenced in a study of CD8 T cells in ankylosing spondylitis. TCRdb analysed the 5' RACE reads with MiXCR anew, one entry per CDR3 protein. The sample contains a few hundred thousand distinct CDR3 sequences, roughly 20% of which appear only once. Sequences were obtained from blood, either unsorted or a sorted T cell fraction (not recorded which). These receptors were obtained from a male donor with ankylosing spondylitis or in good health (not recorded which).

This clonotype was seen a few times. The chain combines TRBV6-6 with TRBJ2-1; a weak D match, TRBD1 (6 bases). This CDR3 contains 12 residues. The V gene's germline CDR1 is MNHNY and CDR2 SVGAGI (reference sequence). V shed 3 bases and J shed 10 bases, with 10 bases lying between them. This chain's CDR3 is CASSYDTGEQFF. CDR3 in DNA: TGTGCCAGCAGTTATGACACAGGGGAGCAGTTCTTC.

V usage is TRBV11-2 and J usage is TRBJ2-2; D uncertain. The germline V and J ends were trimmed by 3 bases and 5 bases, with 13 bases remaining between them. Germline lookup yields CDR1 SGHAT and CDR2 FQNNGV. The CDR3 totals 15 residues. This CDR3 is CASSLEILGTGELFF. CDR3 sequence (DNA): TGTGCCAGCAGCTTGGAGATCTTAGGAACCGGGGAGCTGTTTTTT.

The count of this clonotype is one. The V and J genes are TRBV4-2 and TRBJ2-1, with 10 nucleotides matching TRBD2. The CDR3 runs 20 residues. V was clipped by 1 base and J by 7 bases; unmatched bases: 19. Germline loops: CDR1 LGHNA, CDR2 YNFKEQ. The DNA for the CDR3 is TGTGCCAGCAGCCAAGTAAGAAGGGCTAGCGGGAGAGGAATCAAAAATGAGCAGTTCTTC. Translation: CASSQVRRASGRGIKNEQFF.

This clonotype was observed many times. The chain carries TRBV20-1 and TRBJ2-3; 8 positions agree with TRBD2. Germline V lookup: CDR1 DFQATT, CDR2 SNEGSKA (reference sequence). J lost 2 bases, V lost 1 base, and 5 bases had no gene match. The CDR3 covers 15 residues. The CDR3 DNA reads TGCAGTGCTAGAGTAATTAGCGGGGCCACAGATACGCAGTATTTT. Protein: CSARVISGATDTQYF.

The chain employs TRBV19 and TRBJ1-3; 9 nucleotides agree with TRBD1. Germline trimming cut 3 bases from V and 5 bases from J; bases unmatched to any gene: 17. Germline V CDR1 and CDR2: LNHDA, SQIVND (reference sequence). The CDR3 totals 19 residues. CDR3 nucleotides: TGTGCCAGTAGTATGAGCTCGACAGGGGGAGCGACGGGAAGAAACACCATATATTTT. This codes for CASSMSSTGGATGRNTIYF.

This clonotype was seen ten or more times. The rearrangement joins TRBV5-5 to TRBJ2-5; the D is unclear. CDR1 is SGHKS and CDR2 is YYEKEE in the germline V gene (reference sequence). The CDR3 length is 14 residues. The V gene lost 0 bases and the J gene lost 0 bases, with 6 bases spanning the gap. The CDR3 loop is CASSLGQNQETQYF. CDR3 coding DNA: TGTGCCAGCAGCTTGGGGCAGAACCAAGAGACCCAGTACTTC.

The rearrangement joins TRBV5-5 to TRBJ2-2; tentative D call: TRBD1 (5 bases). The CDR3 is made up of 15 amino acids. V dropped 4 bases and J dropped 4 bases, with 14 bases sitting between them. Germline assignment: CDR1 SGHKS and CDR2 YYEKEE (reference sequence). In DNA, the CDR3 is TGTGCCAGCAGCCCTGGTCCACAGGCCACCGGGGAGCTGTTTTTT. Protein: CASSPGPQATGELFF.

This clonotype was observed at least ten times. CDR3 in DNA: TGCAGTGCTAGAGGATACCGGGACATGAACACTGAAGCTTTCTTT. Amino acid sequence: CSARGYRDMNTEAFF. This rearrangement joins TRBV20-1 to TRBJ1-1; tentative D call: TRBD1 (6 bases). Germline loops: CDR1 DFQATT, CDR2 SNEGSKA (reference sequence). V was trimmed by 1 base and J by 0 bases, leaving 12 bases between them. The CDR3 has 15 residues.

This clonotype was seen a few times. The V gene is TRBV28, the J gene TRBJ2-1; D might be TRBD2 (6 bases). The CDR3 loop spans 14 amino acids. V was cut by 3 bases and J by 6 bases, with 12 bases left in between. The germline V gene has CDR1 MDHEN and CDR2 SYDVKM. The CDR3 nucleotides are TGTGCCAGCAGTTTTAGGGCGGGAACCAATGAGCAGTTCTTC. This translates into CASSFRAGTNEQFF.

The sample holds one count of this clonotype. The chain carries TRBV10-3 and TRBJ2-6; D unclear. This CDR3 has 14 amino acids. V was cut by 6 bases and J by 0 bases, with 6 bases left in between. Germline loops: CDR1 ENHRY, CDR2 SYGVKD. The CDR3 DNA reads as TGTGCCATCAGAGAGGACTCTGGGGCCAACGTCCTGACTTTC. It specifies CAIREDSGANVLTF.

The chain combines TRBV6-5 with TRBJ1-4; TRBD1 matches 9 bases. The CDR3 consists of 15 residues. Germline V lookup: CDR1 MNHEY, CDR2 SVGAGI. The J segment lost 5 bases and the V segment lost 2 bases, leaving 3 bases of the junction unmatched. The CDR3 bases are TGTGCCAGCAGTTACCCAGGACAGGGGAATGAAAAACTGTTTTTT. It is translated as CASSYPGQGNEKLFF.

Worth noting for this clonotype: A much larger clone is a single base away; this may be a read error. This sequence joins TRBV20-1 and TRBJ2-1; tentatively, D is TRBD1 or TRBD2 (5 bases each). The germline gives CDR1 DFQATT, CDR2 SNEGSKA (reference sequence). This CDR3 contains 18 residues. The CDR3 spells CCARVIGTGSGRTNEQFF. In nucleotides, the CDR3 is TGCTGTGCTAGAGTAATAGGCACGGGTTCGGGACGTACAAATGAGCAGTTCTTC.

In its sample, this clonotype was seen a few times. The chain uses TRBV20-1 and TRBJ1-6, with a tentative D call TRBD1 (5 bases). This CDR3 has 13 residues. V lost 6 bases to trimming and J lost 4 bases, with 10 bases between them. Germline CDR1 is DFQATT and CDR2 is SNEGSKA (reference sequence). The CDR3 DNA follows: TGCAGTGCCAGACAGACGTATAATTCACCCCTCCACTTT. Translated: CSARQTYNSPLHF.

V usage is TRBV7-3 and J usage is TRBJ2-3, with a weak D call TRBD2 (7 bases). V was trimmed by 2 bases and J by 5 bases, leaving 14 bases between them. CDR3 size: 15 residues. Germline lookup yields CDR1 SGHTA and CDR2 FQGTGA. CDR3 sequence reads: CASSLAGARGDTQYF. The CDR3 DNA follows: TGTGCCAGCAGCTTAGCGGGGGCCAGGGGAGATACGCAGTATTTT.

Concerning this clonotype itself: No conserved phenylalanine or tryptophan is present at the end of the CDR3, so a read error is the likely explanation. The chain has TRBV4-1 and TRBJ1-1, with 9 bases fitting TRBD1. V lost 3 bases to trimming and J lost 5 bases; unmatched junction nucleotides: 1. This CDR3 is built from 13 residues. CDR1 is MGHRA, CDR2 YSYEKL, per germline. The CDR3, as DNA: TGCGCCAGCAGCCAGGGACAGGGAACTGAAGCTTTCCTT. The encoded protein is CASSQGQGTEAFL.

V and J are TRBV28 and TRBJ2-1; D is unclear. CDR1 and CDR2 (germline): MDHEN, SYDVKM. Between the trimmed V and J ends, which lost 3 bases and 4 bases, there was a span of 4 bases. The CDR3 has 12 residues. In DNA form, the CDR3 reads TGTGCCAGCAGTTTTAAGTACAATGAGCAGTTCTTC. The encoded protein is CASSFKYNEQFF. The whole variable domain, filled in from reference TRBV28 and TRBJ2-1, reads DVKVTQSSRYLVKRTGEKVFLECVQDMDHENMFWYRQDPGLGLRLIYFSYDVKMKEKGDIPEGYSVSREKKERFSLILESASTNQTSMYLCASSFKYNEQFFGPGTRLTVL.

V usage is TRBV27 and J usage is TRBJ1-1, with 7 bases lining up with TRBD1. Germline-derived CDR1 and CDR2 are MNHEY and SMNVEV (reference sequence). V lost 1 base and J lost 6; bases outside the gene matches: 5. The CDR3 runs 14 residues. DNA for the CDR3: TGTGCCAGCAGTTTATTCCAAGGGGGCGCTGAAGCTTTCTTT. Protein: CASSLFQGGAEAFF.

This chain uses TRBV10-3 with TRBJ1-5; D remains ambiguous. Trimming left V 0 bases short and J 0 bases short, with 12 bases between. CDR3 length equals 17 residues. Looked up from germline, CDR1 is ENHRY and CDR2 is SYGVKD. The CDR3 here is CAISESKDIYSNQPQHF. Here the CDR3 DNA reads TGTGCCATCAGTGAGTCGAAAGACATCTATAGCAATCAGCCCCAGCATTTT.

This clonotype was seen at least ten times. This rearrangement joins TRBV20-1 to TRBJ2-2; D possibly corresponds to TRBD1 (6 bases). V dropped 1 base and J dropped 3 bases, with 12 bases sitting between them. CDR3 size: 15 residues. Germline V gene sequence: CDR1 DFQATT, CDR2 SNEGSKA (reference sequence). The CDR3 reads CSARVPGAHTGELFF. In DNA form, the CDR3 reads TGCAGTGCTAGAGTCCCAGGGGCCCACACCGGGGAGCTGTTTTTT.

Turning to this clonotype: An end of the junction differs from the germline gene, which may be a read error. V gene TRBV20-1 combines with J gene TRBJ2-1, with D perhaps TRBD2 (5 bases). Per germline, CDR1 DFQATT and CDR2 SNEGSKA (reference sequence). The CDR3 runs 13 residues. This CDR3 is CSARAQRYSEQFF. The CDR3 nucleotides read TGCAGTGCCCGGGCCCAGCGGTACAGTGAGCAGTTCTTC.